This T cell receptor (beta chain) was profiled in a study of blood T cell repertoires in COVID-19. Overall study context: PBMCs, B-cell-depleted T cells, or T cells were the source of the cDNA or gDNA that made up the material.

Authors' methods: Reference gene primer amplification gave nucleated cell count estimates. Sequencing was performed with immunoSEQ multiplex PCR; in TCRdb, only in-frame clones are kept and a portion is missing. V and J calls and clone size are given by that table; D and trimming were obtained from the DNA. The table shows a few hundred thousand clones, with around nine tenths occurring only once. The CDR3 covers 14 residues. J lost 3 bases, V lost 4 bases, and 2 bases had no gene match. Germline V gene lookup returns CDR1 SGHVS and CDR2 FQNEAQ. This chain uses TRBV7-8 with TRBJ1-5; 8 nucleotides align to TRBD1. Sequences were obtained from peripheral blood. The source of this sequence is a man between 18 and 29 years old with active or convalescent COVID-19. The CDR3 sequence: CASSWTGFNQPQHF. CDR3 bases: TGTGCCAGCAGCTGGACAGGGTTCAATCAGCCCCAGCATTTT.